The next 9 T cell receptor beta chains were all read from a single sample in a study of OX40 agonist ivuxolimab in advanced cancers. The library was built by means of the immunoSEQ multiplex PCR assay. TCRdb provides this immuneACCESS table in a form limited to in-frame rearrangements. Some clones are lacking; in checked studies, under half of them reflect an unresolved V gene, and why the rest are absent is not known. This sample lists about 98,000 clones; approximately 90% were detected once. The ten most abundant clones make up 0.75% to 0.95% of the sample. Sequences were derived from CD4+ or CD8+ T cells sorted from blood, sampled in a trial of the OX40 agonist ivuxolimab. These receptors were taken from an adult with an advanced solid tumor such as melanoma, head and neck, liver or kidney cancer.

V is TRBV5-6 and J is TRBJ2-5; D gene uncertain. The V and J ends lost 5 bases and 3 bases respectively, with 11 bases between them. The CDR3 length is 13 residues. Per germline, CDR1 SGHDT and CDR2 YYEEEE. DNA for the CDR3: TGTGCCAGCAGTTGGACGTGGGAAGAGACCCAGTACTTC. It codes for CASSWTWEETQYF.

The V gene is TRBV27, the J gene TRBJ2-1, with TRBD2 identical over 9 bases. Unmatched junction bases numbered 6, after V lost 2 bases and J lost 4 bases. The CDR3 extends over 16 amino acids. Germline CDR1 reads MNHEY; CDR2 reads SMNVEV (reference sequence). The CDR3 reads CASSLGLAGFYNEQFF. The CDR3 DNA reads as TGTGCCAGCAGTTTAGGGCTAGCGGGATTTTACAATGAGCAGTTCTTC.

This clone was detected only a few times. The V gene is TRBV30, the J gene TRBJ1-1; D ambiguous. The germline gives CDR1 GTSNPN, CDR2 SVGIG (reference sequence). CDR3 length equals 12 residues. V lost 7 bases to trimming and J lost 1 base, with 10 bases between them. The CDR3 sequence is CASSRRNTEAFF. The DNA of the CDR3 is TGTGCCTCCTCGCGTCGGAACACTGAAGCTTTCTTT.

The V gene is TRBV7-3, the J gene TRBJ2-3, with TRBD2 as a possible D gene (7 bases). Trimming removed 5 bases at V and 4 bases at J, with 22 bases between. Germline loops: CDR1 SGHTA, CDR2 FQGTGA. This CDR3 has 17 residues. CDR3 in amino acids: CASSPNTGGGRADTQYF. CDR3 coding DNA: TGTGCCAGCAGCCCTAACACCGGGGGCGGGAGAGCAGATACGCAGTATTTT.

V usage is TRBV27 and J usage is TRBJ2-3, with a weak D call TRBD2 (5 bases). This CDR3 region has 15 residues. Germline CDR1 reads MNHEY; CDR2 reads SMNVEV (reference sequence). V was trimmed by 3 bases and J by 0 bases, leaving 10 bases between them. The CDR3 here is CASSFNRGSTDTQYF. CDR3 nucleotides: TGTGCCAGCAGTTTCAATCGCGGGAGCACAGATACGCAGTATTTT.

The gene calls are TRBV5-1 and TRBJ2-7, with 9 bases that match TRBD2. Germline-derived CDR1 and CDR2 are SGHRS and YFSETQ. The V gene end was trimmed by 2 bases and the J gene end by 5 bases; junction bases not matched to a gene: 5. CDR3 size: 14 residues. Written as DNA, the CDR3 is TGCGCCAGCAGCTTTAGCGGGAGCCCCCACGAGCAGTACTTC. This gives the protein CASSFSGSPHEQYF.

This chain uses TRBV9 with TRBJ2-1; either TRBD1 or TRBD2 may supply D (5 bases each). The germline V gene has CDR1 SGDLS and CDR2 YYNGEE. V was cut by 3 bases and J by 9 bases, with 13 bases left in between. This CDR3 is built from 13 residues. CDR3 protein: CASSAEEGREQFF. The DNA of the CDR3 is TGTGCCAGCAGCGCCGAAGAGGGGCGTGAGCAGTTCTTC.

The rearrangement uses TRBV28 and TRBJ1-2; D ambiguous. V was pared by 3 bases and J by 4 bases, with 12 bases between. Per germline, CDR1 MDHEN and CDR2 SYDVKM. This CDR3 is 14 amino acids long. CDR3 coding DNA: TGTGCCAGCAGTTTCGGGAGCCTGGGCTATGGCTACACCTTC. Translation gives CASSFGSLGYGYTF.

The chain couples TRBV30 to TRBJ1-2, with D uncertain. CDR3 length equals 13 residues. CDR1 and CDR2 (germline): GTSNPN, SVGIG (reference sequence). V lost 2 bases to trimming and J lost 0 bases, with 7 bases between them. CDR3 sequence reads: CAWSPSPNYGYTF. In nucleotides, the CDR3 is TGTGCCTGGAGTCCTTCCCCTAACTATGGCTACACCTTC. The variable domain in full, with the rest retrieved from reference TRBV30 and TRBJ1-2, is SQTIHQWPATLVQPVGSPLSLECTVEGTSNPNLYWYRQAAGRGLQLLFYSVGIGQISSEVPQNLSASRPQDRQFILSSKKLLLSDSGFYLCAWSPSPNYGYTFGSGTRLTVV.